The rows below give T cell receptor beta chains drawn from one sample of a study of shared clonotypes between healthy human individuals. The assay was immunoSEQ multiplex PCR, and TCRdb's table has in-frame clones only and misses some. Of around 700,000 clones in the sample, 60% to 80% were seen once. The specimen sequenced was memory CD4+ T cells sorted from blood. The receptors come from a young woman in good health. CDR3s include the opening cysteine and the closing phenylalanine or tryptophan. D genes are given only for firm matches. Not every row has a clone size; where given, it reads once, few, many or a size class.

CDR3 length	V gene	clone size	J gene	D gene	CDR3 protein	CDR3 DNA
11	TRBV10-3	NA	TRBJ2-1	NA	CAISERVEQFF	TGTGCCATCAGTGAAAGGGTTGAGCAGTTCTTC
14	TRBV10-3	few	TRBJ2-3	TRBD1	CAISPGQGADTQYF	TGTGCCATCAGCCCGGGACAGGGGGCGGATACGCAGTATTTT
15	TRBV6-1	NA	TRBJ2-6	NA	CASSGAGDGANVLTF	TGTGCCAGCAGTGGGGCAGGGGACGGGGCCAACGTCCTGACTTTC
16	TRBV28	NA	TRBJ2-4	NA	CASSSPSFLAKNIQYF	TGTGCCAGCAGTTCCCCGTCGTTTTTAGCCAAAAACATTCAGTACTTC
19	TRBV19	NA	TRBJ2-7	NA	CASSITSSWGEPIAYEQYF	TGTGCCAGTAGTATTACCTCTTCGTGGGGGGAACCCATCGCCTACGAGCAGTACTTC
14	TRBV27	NA	TRBJ1-1	TRBD1	CASSWQGEGTEAFF	TGTGCCAGCAGTTGGCAGGGGGAGGGCACTGAAGCTTTCTTT
13	TRBV6-5	NA	TRBJ2-2	NA	CASRQEGTGELFF	TGTGCCAGCAGACAAGAAGGGACCGGGGAGCTGTTTTTT
14	TRBV7-9	few	TRBJ1-2	NA	CASSSGWDGPGYTF	TGTGCCAGCAGCTCCGGTTGGGACGGGCCAGGCTACACCTTC
12	TRBV10-3	NA	TRBJ1-2	NA	CAISAIEGGYTF	TGTGCCATCAGTGCCATAGAAGGCGGCTACACCTTC
15	TRBV7-2	NA	TRBJ2-3	TRBD2	CASSLLQREGVTQYF	TGTGCCAGCAGCTTACTCCAGCGGGAGGGCGTTACGCAGTATTTT
11	TRBV29-1	NA	TRBJ1-1	NA	CSVASNTEAFF	TGCAGCGTTGCCTCGAACACTGAAGCTTTCTTT
14	TRBV5-1	few	TRBJ1-4	NA	CASSFPGGDEKLFF	TGCGCCAGCAGCTTTCCCGGTGGGGATGAAAAACTGTTTTTT
13	TRBV5-1	NA	TRBJ2-5	NA	CASSLGTAETQYF	TGCGCCAGCAGCTTGGGGACGGCAGAGACCCAGTACTTC
15	TRBV7-9	NA	TRBJ1-3	NA	CASSLGRNSGNTIYF	TGTGCCAGCAGCTTGGGGCGTAACTCTGGAAACACCATATATTTT
12	TRBV19	NA	TRBJ1-2	TRBD1	CASRQGYIGYTF	TGTGCCAGCCGACAGGGATATATTGGCTACACCTTC
13	TRBV7-2	NA	TRBJ2-7	NA	CASSLGPVNEQYF	TGTGCCAGCAGCTTAGGTCCCGTCAACGAGCAGTACTTC
16	TRBV27	few	TRBJ2-7	NA	CASSPQRYGSSYEQYF	TGTGCCAGCAGTCCCCAAAGGTACGGGAGCTCCTACGAGCAGTACTTC
15	TRBV28	NA	TRBJ1-2	TRBD1	CASSLRGPLNYGYTF	TGTGCCAGCAGTTTAAGGGGGCCCCTCAACTATGGCTACACCTTC
13	TRBV29-1	NA	TRBJ2-3	NA	CSVDGLGSDTQYF	TGCAGCGTCGATGGGCTGGGATCAGATACGCAGTATTTT
17	TRBV5-1	NA	TRBJ2-7	TRBD1	CASSPRPGQGWVNEQYF	TGCGCCAGCAGCCCCCGACCGGGACAGGGTTGGGTCAACGAGCAGTACTTC
16	TRBV9	NA	TRBJ1-1	NA	CASSATPGVWNTEAFF	TGTGCCAGCAGCGCCACTCCGGGGGTATGGAACACTGAAGCTTTCTTT
13	TRBV7-2	NA	TRBJ1-2	TRBD1	CASSLEGARGYTF	TGTGCCAGCAGCTTGGAGGGGGCGCGGGGCTACACCTTC
17	TRBV13	NA	TRBJ2-1	TRBD2	CASSSTRKAGRGDEQFF	TGTGCCAGCAGCTCAACACGGAAAGCGGGAAGGGGCGATGAGCAGTTCTTC
14	TRBV18	NA	TRBJ1-5	NA	CASSQEGSNQPQHF	TGTGCCAGCTCACAAGAAGGTAGCAATCAGCCCCAGCATTTT
17	TRBV5-1	NA	TRBJ2-1	TRBD2	CASSLGVAGGYQNEQFF	TGCGCCAGCAGCCTAGGAGTAGCGGGAGGGTATCAGAATGAGCAGTTCTTC
14	TRBV27	NA	TRBJ2-7	NA	CASSAGNHSYEQYF	TGTGCCAGCAGTGCCGGGAACCACTCCTACGAGCAGTACTTC
12	TRBV19	NA	TRBJ1-2	NA	CASSITRRGYTF	TGTGCCAGTAGTATAACCAGACGTGGCTACACCTTC
16	TRBV10-3	NA	TRBJ1-5	TRBD1	CAISARQGTHNQPQHF	TGTGCCATCAGCGCGCGACAGGGTACCCACAATCAGCCCCAGCATTTT
15	TRBV28	few	TRBJ1-2	TRBD1	CASSDGQGAIYGYTF	TGTGCCAGCAGTGACGGACAGGGGGCCATATATGGCTACACCTTC
15	TRBV27	NA	TRBJ2-3	NA	CASSFTVGGTDTQYF	TGTGCCAGCAGTTTTACGGTAGGGGGCACAGATACGCAGTATTTT
15	TRBV6-5	NA	TRBJ2-5	NA	CASREPGLGVKTQYF	TGTGCCAGCAGGGAACCGGGACTGGGAGTGAAGACCCAGTACTTC
12	TRBV10-2	NA	TRBJ1-2	TRBD1	CASSGQGFGYTF	TGCGCCAGCAGTGGACAGGGATTTGGCTACACCTTC
15	TRBV16	NA	TRBJ1-5	NA	CASSQFGRGDQPQHF	TGTGCCAGCAGCCAATTTGGAAGGGGTGATCAGCCCCAGCATTTT